The rows below give T cell receptor beta chains drawn from one sample of a study of blood T cell repertoires in COVID-19. Some clones are missing from TCRdb's copy, which holds only in-frame ones; the method was immunoSEQ multiplex PCR. The sample contains about 150,000 clones, roughly 84% of which appear only once. Input material: peripheral blood. The receptors were gathered from a woman aged 45-60 years in a cohort sampled during active or convalescent COVID-19. Both conserved end residues are part of each CDR3. D genes are given only for firm matches. The size of a clone is reported for some rows only, either as once, few or many, or as a class for expanded clones.

-,TRBV20-1,-,TRBJ1-5,TGCAGTGCTAGAGTGGGGGGTACCCAGCATTTT,CSARVGGTQHF
-,TRBV6-2/TRBV6-3,-,TRBJ1-1,TGTGCCAGCAGTTACTTTAGCGGGGAAGCTTTCTTT,CASSYFSGEAFF
-,TRBV19,-,TRBJ1-3,TGTGCCAGTAGGGAACAGGGTTCAAACACCATATATTTT,CASREQGSNTIYF
-,TRBV6-2/TRBV6-3,-,TRBJ1-4,TGTGCCAGCAGTTTTTTTCGGAACATGGACAGTGAAAAACTGTTTTTT,CASSFFRNMDSEKLFF
-,TRBV6-1,TRBD1,TRBJ1-2,TGTGCCAGCAGTGAACAGGGGGGAGGCTACACCTTC,CASSEQGGGYTF
-,TRBV14,TRBD1,TRBJ1-2,TGTGCCAGCAGCCAAGACGGGACAGTTTATGGCTACACCTTC,CASSQDGTVYGYTF
once,TRBV6-5,TRBD1,TRBJ1-1,TGTGCCAGCAGATCGGGACAGGGGGAAGCTGAAGCTTTCTTT,CASRSGQGEAEAFF
-,TRBV7-9,-,TRBJ2-7,TGTGCCAGCAGCTTTAGCGGTTACGAGCAGTACTTC,CASSFSGYEQYF
-,TRBV28,TRBD1,TRBJ1-2,TGTGCCAGCAGTTTCCGGGACAGGGGCGGCTACACCTTC,CASSFRDRGGYTF
-,TRBV12-5,-,TRBJ1-1,TGTGCTAGTGGTTTGGACTCATACACTGAAGCTTTCTTT,CASGLDSYTEAFF
-,TRBV9,TRBD1,TRBJ1-2,TGTGCCAGCAGCCAAACTGGGACAGGGGCGCCCCACTATGGCTACACCTTC,CASSQTGTGAPHYGYTF
-,TRBV5-1,TRBD1,TRBJ2-3,TGCGCCAGCAGCTTGGGACAGGGATCAGATACGCAGTATTTT,CASSLGQGSDTQYF